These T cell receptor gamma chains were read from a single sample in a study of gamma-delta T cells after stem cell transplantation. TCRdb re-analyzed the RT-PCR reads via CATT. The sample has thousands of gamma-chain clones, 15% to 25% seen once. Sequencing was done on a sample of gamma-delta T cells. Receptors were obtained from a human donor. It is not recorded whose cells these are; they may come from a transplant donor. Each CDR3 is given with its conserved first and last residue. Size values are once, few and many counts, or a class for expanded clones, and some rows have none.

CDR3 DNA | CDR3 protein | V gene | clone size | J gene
TGTGCCTTGTGGTGTGATTGGGAGTTGGGCAAAAAGATCAAGGTATTT | CALWCDWELGKKIKVF | TRGV9 | NA | TRGJP
TGTGCCACCTGGATCCGGAGTTATAAGAAACTCTTT | CATWIRSYKKLF | TRGV8 | few | TRGJ1/TRGJ2
TGTGCCACCTGGGATGGGCCGGTGCATAAGAAACTCTTT | CATWDGPVHKKLF | TRGV4 | few | TRGJ1/TRGJ2
TGTGCCACCTGGTCGGTCCGACTCGGAAAGAAACTCTTT | CATWSVRLGKKLF | TRGV3 | NA | TRGJ1/TRGJ2
TGTGCCACCTGGGATTGGAATTATAAGAAACTCTTT | CATWDWNYKKLF | TRGV8 | few | TRGJ1/TRGJ2
TGTGCCACCTGGGATGGGTGCTATTATAAGAAACTCTTT | CATWDGCYYKKLF | TRGV4 | NA | TRGJ1/TRGJ2
TGTGCCACCTGGGACAGTCAAGGGAAGAAACTCTTT | CATWDSQGKKLF | TRGV3 | few | TRGJ1/TRGJ2
TGTGCCTTGTGGGAGGTGCTAGGTCAAGAGTTGGGCAAAAAAATCAAGGTATTT | CALWEVLGQELGKKIKVF | TRGV9 | NA | TRGJP
TGTGCCACCTGGGACGGGAGTTATAAGAAACTCTTT | CATWDGSYKKLF | TRGV2 | medium-sized | TRGJ1/TRGJ2
TGTGCCACCTGGGACGGGCCGTGGAAACTCTTT | CATWDGPWKLF | TRGV2 | few | TRGJ1/TRGJ2
TGTGCCACCTGGGACAGCCAGTATAGTAGTGATTGGATCAAGACGTTT | CATWDSQYSSDWIKTF | TRGV3 | few | TRGJP2
TGTGCCACCTGGGGGTTGGGGTATTATAAGAAACTCTTT | CATWGLGYYKKLF | TRGV4 | NA | TRGJ1/TRGJ2
TGTGCCTTGTGGGAGGTGCACCCGTATTATAAGAAACTCTTT | CALWEVHPYYKKLF | TRGV9 | NA | TRGJ1/TRGJ2
TGTGCCACCTGGGACGGTCTAAATTATTATAAGAAACTCTTT | CATWDGLNYYKKLF | TRGV3 | NA | TRGJ1/TRGJ2
TGTGCCACCTGGGACGGCTTTCATTATAAGAAACTCTTT | CATWDGFHYKKLF | TRGV2 | few | TRGJ1/TRGJ2
TGTGCCACCCTCACTGGTTGGTTCAAGATATTT | CATLTGWFKIF | TRGV2 | few | TRGJP1
TGTGCCACCTGGGACGGCTACGGGCGTAGTGATTGGATCAAGACGTTT | CATWDGYGRSDWIKTF | TRGV2 | NA | TRGJP2
TGTGCCTTGTGGGAGGTGAAGGAGGAGAAACTCTTT | CALWEVKEEKLF | TRGV9 | medium-sized | TRGJ1/TRGJ2
TGTGCCTTGTGGGAGTCCCATAAGAAACTCTTT | CALWESHKKLF | TRGV9 | NA | TRGJ1/TRGJ2